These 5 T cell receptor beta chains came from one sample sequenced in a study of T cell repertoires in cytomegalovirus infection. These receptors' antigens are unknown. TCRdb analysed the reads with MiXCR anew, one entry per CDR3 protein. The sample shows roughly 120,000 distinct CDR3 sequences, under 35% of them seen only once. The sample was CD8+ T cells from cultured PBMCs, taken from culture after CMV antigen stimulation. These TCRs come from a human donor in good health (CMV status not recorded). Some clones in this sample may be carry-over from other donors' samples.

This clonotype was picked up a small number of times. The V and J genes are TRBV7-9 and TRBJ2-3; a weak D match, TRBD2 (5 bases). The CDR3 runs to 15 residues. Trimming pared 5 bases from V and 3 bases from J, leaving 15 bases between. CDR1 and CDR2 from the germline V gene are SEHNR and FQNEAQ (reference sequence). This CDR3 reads CASSRVQLATDTQYF. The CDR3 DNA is TGTGCCAGCAGCCGGGTTCAGTTAGCGACAGATACGCAGTATTTT.

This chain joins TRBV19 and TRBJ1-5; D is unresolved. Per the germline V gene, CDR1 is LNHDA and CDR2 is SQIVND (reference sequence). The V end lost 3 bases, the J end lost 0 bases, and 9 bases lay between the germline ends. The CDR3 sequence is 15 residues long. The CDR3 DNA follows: TGTGCCAGTAGTATTTCGGGGAATAGCAATCAGCCCCAGCATTTT. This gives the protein CASSISGNSNQPQHF.

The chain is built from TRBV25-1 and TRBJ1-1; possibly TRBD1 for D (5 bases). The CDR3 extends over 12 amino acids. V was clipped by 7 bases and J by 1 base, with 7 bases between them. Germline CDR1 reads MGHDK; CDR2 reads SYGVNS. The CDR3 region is CASNTGNTEAFF. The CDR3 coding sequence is TGTGCCAGCAACACAGGGAACACTGAAGCTTTCTTT.

The CDR3 DNA follows: TGTGCCACCAGTGTCGGACAGGGGGACGCAGAGACCCAGTACTTC. Encoded protein: CATSVGQGDAETQYF. The J gene is TRBJ2-5, the V gene TRBV24-1, with 10 positions matching TRBD1. Trimming removed 5 bases from V and 4 bases from J; junction bases left unmatched: 6. CDR3 length: 15 amino acids. CDR1 is KGHDR, CDR2 SFDVKD, per germline.

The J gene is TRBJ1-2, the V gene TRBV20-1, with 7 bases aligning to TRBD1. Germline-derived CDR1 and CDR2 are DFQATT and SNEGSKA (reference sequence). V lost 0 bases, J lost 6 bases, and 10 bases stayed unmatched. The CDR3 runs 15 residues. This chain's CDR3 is CSARDSVRGIDGYTF. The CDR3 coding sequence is TGCAGTGCTAGAGATTCTGTCAGGGGGATTGATGGCTACACCTTC.